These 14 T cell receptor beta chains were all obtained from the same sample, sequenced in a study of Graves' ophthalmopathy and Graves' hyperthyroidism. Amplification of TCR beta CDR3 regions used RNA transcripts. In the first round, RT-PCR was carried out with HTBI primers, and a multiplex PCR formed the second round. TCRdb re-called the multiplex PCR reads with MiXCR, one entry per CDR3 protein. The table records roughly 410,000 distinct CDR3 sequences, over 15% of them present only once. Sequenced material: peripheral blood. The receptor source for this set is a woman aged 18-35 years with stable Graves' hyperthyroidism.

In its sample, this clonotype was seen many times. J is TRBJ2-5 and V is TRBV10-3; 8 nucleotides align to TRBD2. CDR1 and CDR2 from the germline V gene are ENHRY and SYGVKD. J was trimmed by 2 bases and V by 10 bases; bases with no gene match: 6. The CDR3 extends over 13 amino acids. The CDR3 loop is CATRTSGQETQYF. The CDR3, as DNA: TGTGCCACCCGAACTAGCGGACAAGAGACCCAGTACTTC.

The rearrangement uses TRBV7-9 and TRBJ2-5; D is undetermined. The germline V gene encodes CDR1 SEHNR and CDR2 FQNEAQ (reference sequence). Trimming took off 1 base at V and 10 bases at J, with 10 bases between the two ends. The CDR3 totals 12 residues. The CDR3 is CASSLGALDQYF. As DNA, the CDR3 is TGTGCCAGCAGCTTAGGCGCACTTGACCAGTACTTC.

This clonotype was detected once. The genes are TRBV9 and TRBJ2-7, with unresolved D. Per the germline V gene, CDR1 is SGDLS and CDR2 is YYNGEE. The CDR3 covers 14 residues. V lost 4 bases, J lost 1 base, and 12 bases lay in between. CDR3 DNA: TGTGCCAGCAGCTTGCCGGCATCGTCCTACGAGCAGTACTTC. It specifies CASSLPASSYEQYF.

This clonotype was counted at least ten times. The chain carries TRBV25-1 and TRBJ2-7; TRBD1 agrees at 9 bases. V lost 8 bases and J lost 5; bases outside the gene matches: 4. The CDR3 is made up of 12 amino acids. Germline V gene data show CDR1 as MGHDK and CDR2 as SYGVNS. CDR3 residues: CASHRGLNEQYF. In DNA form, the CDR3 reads TGTGCCAGCCACAGGGGGCTGAACGAGCAGTACTTC.

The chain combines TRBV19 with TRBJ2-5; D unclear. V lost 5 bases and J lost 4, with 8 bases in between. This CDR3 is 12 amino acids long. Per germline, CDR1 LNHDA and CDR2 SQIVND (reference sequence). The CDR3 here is CASSGIGETQYF. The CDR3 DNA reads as TGTGCCAGTAGTGGCATCGGAGAGACCCAGTACTTC.

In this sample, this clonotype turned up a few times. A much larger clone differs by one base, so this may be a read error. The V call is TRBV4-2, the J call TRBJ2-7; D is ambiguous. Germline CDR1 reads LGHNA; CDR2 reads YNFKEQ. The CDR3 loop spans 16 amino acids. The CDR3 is CASSPGWARLSYDQYF. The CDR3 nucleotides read TGTGCCAGCAGCCCCGGATGGGCGCGCCTGTCCTACGATCAGTACTTC.

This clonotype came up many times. CDR3 residues: CSASLQGRGQVWTEAFF. The CDR3 DNA is TGCAGTGCTAGCCTACAGGGAAGGGGGCAGGTATGGACTGAAGCTTTCTTT. The V and J genes are TRBV20-1 and TRBJ1-1; 7 bases agree with TRBD1. CDR1 is DFQATT, CDR2 SNEGSKA, per germline (reference sequence). V lost 3 bases, J lost 5 bases, and 18 bases stayed unmatched. The CDR3 has 17 residues.

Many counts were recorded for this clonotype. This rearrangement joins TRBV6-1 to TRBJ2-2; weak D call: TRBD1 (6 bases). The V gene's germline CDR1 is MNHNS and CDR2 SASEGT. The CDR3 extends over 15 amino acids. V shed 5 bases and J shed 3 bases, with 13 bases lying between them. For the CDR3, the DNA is TGTGCCAGCAGTCATGGGACAATATACACCGGGGAGCTGTTTTTT. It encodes CASSHGTIYTGELFF.

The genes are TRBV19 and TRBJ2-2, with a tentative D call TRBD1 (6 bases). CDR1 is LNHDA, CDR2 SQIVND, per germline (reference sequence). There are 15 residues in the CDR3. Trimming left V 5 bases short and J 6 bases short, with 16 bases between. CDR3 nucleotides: TGTGCCAGTAGTCGCCCCACACAGGGACCCGGGGAGCTGTTTTTT. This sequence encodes CASSRPTQGPGELFF.

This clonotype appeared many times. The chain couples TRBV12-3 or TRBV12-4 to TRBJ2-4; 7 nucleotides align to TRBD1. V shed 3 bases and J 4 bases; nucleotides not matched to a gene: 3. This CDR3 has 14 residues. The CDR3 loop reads CASSLGQTKNIQYF. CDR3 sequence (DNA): TGTGCCAGCAGTTTGGGACAGACGAAAAACATTCAGTACTTC.

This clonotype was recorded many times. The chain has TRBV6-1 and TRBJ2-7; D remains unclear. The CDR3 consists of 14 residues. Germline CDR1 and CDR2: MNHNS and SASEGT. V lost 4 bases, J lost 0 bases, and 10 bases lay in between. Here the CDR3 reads CASSGRMSSYEQYF. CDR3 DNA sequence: TGTGCCAGCAGTGGGAGAATGAGCTCCTACGAGCAGTACTTC.

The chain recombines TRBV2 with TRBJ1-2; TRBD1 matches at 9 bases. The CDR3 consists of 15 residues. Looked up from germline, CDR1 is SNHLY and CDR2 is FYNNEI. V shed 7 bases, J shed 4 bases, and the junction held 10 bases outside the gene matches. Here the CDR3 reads CASIPTDRGAYGYTF. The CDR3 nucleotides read TGTGCCAGCATCCCCACAGACAGGGGGGCCTATGGCTACACCTTC.

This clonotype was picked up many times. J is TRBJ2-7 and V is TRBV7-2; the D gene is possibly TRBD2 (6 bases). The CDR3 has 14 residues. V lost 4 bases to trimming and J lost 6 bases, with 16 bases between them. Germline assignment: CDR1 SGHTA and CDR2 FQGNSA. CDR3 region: CASSWGVQLGEQYF. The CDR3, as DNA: TGTGCCAGCAGCTGGGGGGTGCAATTGGGCGAGCAGTACTTC.

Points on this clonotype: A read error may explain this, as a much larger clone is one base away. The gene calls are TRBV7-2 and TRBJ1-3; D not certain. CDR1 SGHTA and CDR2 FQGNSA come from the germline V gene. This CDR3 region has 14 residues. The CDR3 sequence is CVSSFVGAGNTIYF. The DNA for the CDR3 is TGTGTCAGCAGCTTCGTTGGGGCTGGAAACACCATATATTTT.